The next 25 T cell receptor beta chains were all read from a single sample in a study of cytomegalovirus exposure and HLA in healthy donors. 60 Vbeta and 13 Jbeta primers were used in PCR. Sequencing used immunoSEQ multiplex PCR; TCRdb keeps in-frame clones, though not all of them. Of roughly 120,000 clones detected, 65% to 85% appear once; the ten largest clones hold roughly 3%. The source material was PBMCs. The source of these receptors is a woman aged 40 to 50 in good health and CMV-seropositive.

This clone showed up just a few times. The chain combines TRBV6-6 with TRBJ1-2, with 12 bases lining up with TRBD1. CDR3 length equals 16 residues. Per germline, CDR1 MNHNY and CDR2 SVGAGI (reference sequence). Trimming at V came to 6 bases and at J to 8 bases, leaving 13 bases not matched to a gene. CDR3 region: CASRSGQGAGLYGYTF. CDR3 in DNA: TGTGCCAGCAGGTCGGGACAGGGGGCCGGACTATACGGCTACACCTTC.

The CDR3 loop is CASSPPRGNTEAFF. The DNA of the CDR3 is TGTGCCAGCTCACCTCCCCGGGGGAACACTGAAGCTTTCTTT. The chain combines TRBV18 with TRBJ1-1; no firm D call. Trimming stripped 3 bases from V and 1 base from J, with 9 bases between. The germline V gene has CDR1 KGHSH and CDR2 LQKENI. This CDR3 is built from 14 residues.

The genes are TRBV30 and TRBJ2-3, with 11 nucleotides matching TRBD2. The trim removed 3 bases at V and 1 base at J, leaving 6 bases unmatched. CDR1 is GTSNPN, CDR2 SVGIG, per germline (reference sequence). The CDR3 has 16 amino acids. The CDR3 nucleotides read TGTGCCTGGAGCCACAGACTAGCGGGACGCACAGATACGCAGTATTTT. This gives the protein CAWSHRLAGRTDTQYF.

This clone was recorded many times. CDR3 residues: CASAPGGGDEQYF. DNA for the CDR3: TGTGCCAGCGCTCCGGGGGGTGGCGACGAGCAGTACTTC. The V call is TRBV7-3, the J call TRBJ2-7; 7 nucleotides line up with TRBD2. This CDR3 has 13 residues. The V segment lost 8 bases and the J segment 5 bases; nucleotides outside the gene matches: 9. The V gene's germline CDR1 is SGHTA and CDR2 FQGTGA. Full variable domain (rest looked up from reference TRBV7-3 and TRBJ2-7): GAGVSQTPSNKVTEKGKYVELRCDPISGHTALYWYRQSLGQGPEFLIYFQGTGAADDSGLPNDRFFAVRPEGSVSTLKIQRTERGDSAVYLCASAPGGGDEQYFGPGTRLTVT.

In this sample, this clone turned up once. The chain uses TRBV13 and TRBJ2-5; maybe TRBD1 (5 bases). CDR1 and CDR2 (germline): PRHDT, FYEKMQ (reference sequence). CDR3 length: 12 residues. Trimming shortened V by 4 bases and J by 7 bases, and 10 bases separated the two germline ends. The CDR3 here is CASSSNTGTQYF. As DNA, the CDR3 is TGTGCCAGCAGCTCCAACACAGGGACCCAGTACTTC.

The rearrangement links TRBV6-5 to TRBJ2-5, with 7 bases that match TRBD1. The J call may be faulty, since TRBJ2-7 better matches the DNA end. The germline CDR1 and CDR2 sequences are MNHEY and SVGAGI. The CDR3 sequence is 14 residues long. The CDR3: CASSYDRVRHEQYF. In DNA form, the CDR3 reads TGTGCCAGCAGTTACGACAGGGTTAGGCACGAGCAGTACTTC.

As DNA, the CDR3 is TGCGCCAGCAGCTTGGGGTCTACCGTCACCGGGGAGCTGTTTTTT. This codes for CASSLGSTVTGELFF. V gene TRBV5-1 combines with J gene TRBJ2-2; D not resolved. Trimming cost V 0 bases and J 4 bases, with 10 bases left between them. Germline V lookup: CDR1 SGHRS, CDR2 YFSETQ. The CDR3 sequence is 15 residues long. The entire variable domain, with the rest obtained from reference TRBV5-1 and TRBJ2-2, is as follows: KAGVTQTPRYLIKTRGQQVTLSCSPISGHRSVSWYQQTPGQGLQFLFEYFSETQRNKGNFPGRFSGRQFSNSRSEMNVSTLELGDSALYLCASSLGSTVTGELFFGEGSRLTVL.

The rearrangement uses TRBV29-1 and TRBJ2-3; 9 nucleotides agree with TRBD2. Germline V gives CDR1 SQVTM, CDR2 ANQGSEA. With V trimmed by 5 bases and J by 5 bases, 5 bases remained unmatched. The CDR3 spans 13 residues. In nucleotides, the CDR3 is TGCAGCGTTCGCGGGGGGGCCGTAGATACGCAGTATTTT. As protein: CSVRGGAVDTQYF.

The chain joins TRBV11-2 to TRBJ2-1; 9 bases agree with TRBD1. Germline CDR1 and CDR2: SGHAT and FQNNGV. CDR3 length: 14 residues. Trimming cost V 4 bases and J 7 bases; bases outside gene matches: 5. This CDR3 is CASSSYRGRNEQFF. CDR3 nucleotides: TGTGCCAGCAGCTCCTACAGGGGGCGGAATGAGCAGTTCTTC.

The chain carries TRBV18 and TRBJ1-4; 7 bases match TRBD1. Germline CDR1 KGHSH, CDR2 LQKENI. CDR3 size: 17 residues. V was pared by 7 bases and J by 1 base, with 12 bases of the junction left unmatched. CDR3 in amino acids: CASYPGQSLRTNEKLFF. The CDR3 DNA reads TGTGCCAGCTATCCGGGACAGAGCCTTCGAACTAATGAAAAACTGTTTTTT.

The V and J genes are TRBV14 and TRBJ1-2; 9 bases map to TRBD1. The germline gives CDR1 SGHDN, CDR2 FVKESK. The J segment lost 2 bases and the V segment lost 3 bases, leaving 4 bases of the junction unmatched. The CDR3 is made up of 15 amino acids. This CDR3 is CASSHWTGANYGYTF. The CDR3 coding sequence is TGTGCCAGCAGCCATTGGACAGGGGCGAACTATGGCTACACCTTC.

This CDR3 is CASLRDRLSYEQYF. CDR3 bases: TGTGCCAGCCTACGGGACAGGCTATCCTACGAGCAGTACTTC. The rearrangement uses TRBV7-2 and TRBJ2-7, with 8 nucleotides matching TRBD1. This CDR3 comprises 14 residues. J was trimmed by 1 base and V by 8 bases; bases with no gene match: 7. Germline V gene lookup returns CDR1 SGHTA and CDR2 FQGNSA.

In this sample, this clone turned up a few times. The CDR3 sequence is CASSLNRGEGYTF. The CDR3 DNA is TGTGCCAGCAGCTTAAACAGGGGAGAAGGCTACACCTTC. The V call is TRBV7-6, the J call TRBJ1-2; 7 bases fit TRBD1. Germline V CDR1 and CDR2: SGHVS, FNYEAQ. V dropped 2 bases and J dropped 8; count of bases not matched to a gene: 5. The CDR3 spans 13 residues.

This clone was detected only a few times. The chain uses TRBV5-6 and TRBJ1-1, with 7 bases matching TRBD1. CDR3 size: 14 residues. Germline V gene sequence: CDR1 SGHDT, CDR2 YYEEEE. V trimming: 4 bases; J trimming: 1 base; junction bases outside the gene matches: 4. The CDR3 DNA follows: TGTGCCAGCAGCCGAGGGGGCGGGAACACTGAAGCTTTCTTT. Its translation: CASSRGGGNTEAFF. Using reference TRBV5-6 and TRBJ1-1 for the parts outside the CDR3, the full variable domain is DAGVTQSPTHLIKTRGQQVTLRCSPKSGHDTVSWYQQALGQGPQFIFQYYEEEERQRGNFPDRFSGHQFPNYSSELNVNALLLGDSALYLCASSRGGGNTEAFFGQGTRLTVV.

The V and J genes are TRBV6-5 and TRBJ2-5; TRBD2 agrees at 13 bases. CDR3 size: 16 residues. V trimming: 2 bases; J trimming: 10 bases; junction bases outside the gene matches: 10. Per the germline V gene, CDR1 is MNHEY and CDR2 is SVGAGI. In DNA, the CDR3 is TGTGCCAGCAGTTACGGGACTAGCGGGGCCCCGGGGGACCAGTACTTC. Its translation: CASSYGTSGAPGDQYF.

The V and J genes are TRBV29-1 and TRBJ2-5; tentative D call: TRBD2 (5 bases). Trimming removed 6 bases at V and 2 bases at J, with 19 bases between. The CDR3 totals 15 residues. CDR1 SQVTM and CDR2 ANQGSEA come from the germline V gene. The CDR3 region has the DNA TGCAGCGTCCGCGGGTCCGGGGTTGTGCAAGAGACCCAGTACTTC. Amino acids: CSVRGSGVVQETQYF.

The chain has TRBV2 and TRBJ2-1; 11 nucleotides align to TRBD1. The CDR3 extends over 16 amino acids. From germline, CDR1 is SNHLY and CDR2 FYNNEI. V shed 5 bases, J shed 7 bases, and the junction held 10 bases outside the gene matches. The CDR3 here is CASSRRTGGFLNEQFF. The CDR3 coding sequence is TGTGCCAGCAGTCGTCGGACAGGGGGCTTTCTAAATGAGCAGTTCTTC.

The V gene is TRBV6-5, the J gene TRBJ1-1, with 8 bases matching TRBD1. J was trimmed by 1 base and V by 2 bases; bases with no gene match: 6. This CDR3 region has 16 residues. The V gene's germline CDR1 is MNHEY and CDR2 SVGAGI. CDR3: CASSYPNTGGNTEAFF. The CDR3, as DNA: TGTGCCAGCAGTTACCCCAATACAGGGGGGAACACTGAAGCTTTCTTT.

The chain couples TRBV5-6 to TRBJ1-5; 8 nucleotides line up with TRBD1. The CDR3 covers 17 residues. Germline V gene data show CDR1 as SGHDT and CDR2 as YYEEEE. Trimming removed 4 bases from V and 5 bases from J; junction bases left unmatched: 14. The DNA of the CDR3 is TGTGCCAGCAGCCGATTCGCGGACAGGGAAGGCGATCAGCCCCAGCATTTT. Protein product: CASSRFADREGDQPQHF.

This clone appeared a single time. This chain joins TRBV9 and TRBJ2-5, with D possibly being TRBD1 (6 bases). Germline CDR1 and CDR2: SGDLS and YYNGEE. The CDR3 has 14 amino acids. The V end was cut by 3 bases, the J end by 0 bases, with 9 bases between. The CDR3 nucleotides are TGTGCCAGCAGCGACTCAGGGGACCAAGAGACCCAGTACTTC. Translating it yields CASSDSGDQETQYF.

This clone came up a few times. This chain connects TRBV13 to TRBJ1-2; D unclear. This CDR3 is 13 amino acids long. Germline CDR1 and CDR2: PRHDT and FYEKMQ (reference sequence). V lost 5 bases to trimming and J lost 2 bases, with 9 bases between them. Written as DNA, the CDR3 is TGTGCCAGCAGCCCCGGTTGGAACTATGGCTACACCTTC. Amino acids: CASSPGWNYGYTF.

This sequence joins TRBV5-1 and TRBJ2-4, with 8 bases matching TRBD1. Germline CDR1 SGHRS, CDR2 YFSETQ. V gave up 4 bases and J gave up 0 bases; unmatched junction bases: 6. There are 16 residues in the CDR3. The DNA of the CDR3 is TGCGCCAGCAGCCGGGACAGGTCTTTAGCCAAAAACATTCAGTACTTC. This translates into CASSRDRSLAKNIQYF.

This clone appeared a few times. The chain recombines TRBV19 with TRBJ1-6; 9 bases are shared with TRBD1. CDR3 size: 15 residues. In germline, CDR1 is LNHDA, CDR2 SQIVND (reference sequence). The V segment lost 5 bases and the J segment 6 bases; nucleotides outside the gene matches: 5. CDR3 sequence (DNA): TGTGCCAGTAGTGTCATGGACAGGGGTAATTCACCCCTCCACTTT. It codes for CASSVMDRGNSPLHF.

The chain has TRBV4-1 and TRBJ1-1; D is ambiguous. The CDR3 extends over 16 amino acids. CDR1 is MGHRA, CDR2 YSYEKL, per germline. V was trimmed by 0 bases and J by 0 bases, leaving 11 bases between them. The DNA for the CDR3 is TGCGCCAGCAGCCAAGAGAAGAGAAATATGAACACTGAAGCTTTCTTT. Residues: CASSQEKRNMNTEAFF.

The V gene is TRBV25-1, the J gene TRBJ1-2; D is ambiguous. CDR1 and CDR2 (germline): MGHDK, SYGVNS. The germline V and J ends were trimmed by 4 bases and 0 bases, with 12 bases remaining between them. This CDR3 is 15 amino acids long. This CDR3 reads CASSVPGAPNYGYTF. The CDR3 nucleotides read TGTGCCAGCAGTGTCCCGGGAGCACCTAACTATGGCTACACCTTC.